Listed below are T cell receptor beta chains from one sample, sequenced in a study of OX40 agonist ivuxolimab in advanced cancers. Some clones are missing from TCRdb's copy, which holds only in-frame ones; the method was immunoSEQ multiplex PCR. Here the sample spans some 42,000 clones, 85% to 90% being singletons. This sample comprised CD4+ or CD8+ T cells sorted from blood, obtained in a trial of the OX40 agonist ivuxolimab. These receptors came from an adult with an advanced solid tumor such as melanoma, head and neck, liver or kidney cancer. Each CDR3 is given with its conserved first and last residue. A D gene is named only where the DNA matches it firmly. The size field is filled for only some rows; it gives once, few, many or a size class.

J gene	CDR3 length	D gene	clone size	V gene	CDR3 DNA	CDR3 protein
TRBJ1-1	14	TRBD1	NA	TRBV19	TGTGCCAGTAAGGCTGGACAGGGGATAGCTGAAGCTTTCTTT	CASKAGQGIAEAFF
TRBJ1-1	14	NA	NA	TRBV19	TGTGCCAGTTCGATCTCCGTTACGAACACTGAAGCTTTCTTT	CASSISVTNTEAFF
TRBJ2-2	16	TRBD2	NA	TRBV7-9	TGTGCCAGCAGCGGAAGACTAGCGGGAGTCTCCGGGGAGCTGTTTTTT	CASSGRLAGVSGELFF
TRBJ2-1	14	NA	NA	TRBV6-5	TGTGCCAGCACAAGGGGGAGGGGTCACAATGAGCAGTTCTTC	CASTRGRGHNEQFF
TRBJ1-5	13	NA	once	TRBV7-9	TGTGCCAGCAGCCCGGGAGTCAATCAGCCCCAGCATTTT	CASSPGVNQPQHF
TRBJ2-3	17	NA	NA	TRBV4-3	TGCGCCAGCAGCCAAGACTGGCCGGGGGGCAGCACAGATACGCAGTATTTT	CASSQDWPGGSTDTQYF
TRBJ2-1	17	TRBD2	NA	TRBV7-3	TGTGCCAGCAGCTCGTGGGACCTAGCGGGAGGACGGAATGAGCAGTTCTTC	CASSSWDLAGGRNEQFF
TRBJ1-2	14	NA	NA	TRBV10-2	TGCGCCAGCAGTGACGGGGACCGATCAAGAGGCTACACCTTC	CASSDGDRSRGYTF
TRBJ2-1	13	NA	NA	TRBV5-4	TGTGCCAGCAGGCCGGGAGAGAACAATGAGCAGTTCTTC	CASRPGENNEQFF
TRBJ1-1	12	NA	once	TRBV2	TGTGCCAGCAGGCCCACCGGGACCGGGATATTCTTT	CASRPTGTGIFF
TRBJ1-2	14	TRBD1	NA	TRBV5-1	TGCGCCAGCAGCCCGACGATACAGGGGTATGGCTACACCTTC	CASSPTIQGYGYTF
TRBJ2-3	15	NA	NA	TRBV5-1	TGCGCCAGCAGCTTGGCGGGAGCATATGAAGATACGCAGTATTTT	CASSLAGAYEDTQYF
TRBJ2-2	13	NA	NA	TRBV30	TGTGCCTGGAGGGCCAGCAACACCGGGGAGCTGTTTTTT	CAWRASNTGELFF
TRBJ2-2	15	TRBD2	NA	TRBV6-5	TGTGCCAGCAGGCCGGGGGGACTCTCTACCGGGGAGCTGTTTTTT	CASRPGGLSTGELFF
TRBJ2-5	16	TRBD1	NA	TRBV5-1	TGCGCCAGCAGCTTGGGACAGGGGGCTCGAACGGAGACCCAGTACTTC	CASSLGQGARTETQYF
TRBJ1-1	15	NA	once	TRBV6-1	TGTGCCAGCAGGAGGGAGCCGGGGGCATACACTGAAGCTTTCTTT	CASRREPGAYTEAFF
TRBJ2-7	15	TRBD2	NA	TRBV7-2	TGTGCCAGCAGCTCACTAGCGGGTGCCTCCTACGAGCAGTACTTC	CASSSLAGASYEQYF
TRBJ2-1	13	TRBD2	NA	TRBV6-6	TGTGCCATTAGCGGGAGGTTATTTAATGAGCAGTTCTTC	CAISGRLFNEQFF